The clone carrying this T cell receptor beta chain was seen once. Its specificity is unknown. This sample is drawn from a study of T cell responses to AZD1222 COVID-19 vaccine. The CDR3 is made up of 14 amino acids. The V end lost 7 bases, the J end lost 3 bases, and 13 bases lay between the germline ends. Germline V gives CDR1 ENHRY, CDR2 SYGVKD. Produced via immunoSEQ multiplex PCR; TCRdb's table is partial and in-frame only. The table has about 74,000 clones, about 91% seen once. Study-wide findings and caveats: Spike-specific TCR depth and breadth grew after two AZD1222 doses.

The TCR was taken from an adult who received the AZD1222 COVID-19 vaccine. The V call is TRBV10-3, the J call TRBJ2-1; no clear D. Sequenced material: peripheral blood, taken 28 days after the second AZD1222 dose. The CDR3: CAITLGPLYNEQFF. Here the CDR3 DNA reads TGTGCCATCACTCTTGGTCCCCTCTACAATGAGCAGTTCTTC.